One and the same sample provided the 30 T cell receptor beta chains below, sequenced in a study of cytomegalovirus exposure and HLA in healthy donors. PCR involved 60 Vbeta and 13 Jbeta primers. Generated by immunoSEQ multiplex PCR, the TCRdb table keeps only in-frame clones and is missing some. The sample carries about 170,000 clones, 85% recorded once. The sequencing sample was made of PBMCs. The receptor set was obtained from a boy between 2 and 10 years old in good health and CMV-seronegative.

This clone has just a few counts. This chain uses TRBV28 with TRBJ2-5; D possibly corresponds to TRBD1 (7 bases). This CDR3 contains 13 residues. Germline V lookup: CDR1 MDHEN, CDR2 SYDVKM. V gave up 6 bases and J gave up 5 bases, with 13 bases separating them. The CDR3 DNA sequence: TGTGCCAGCAGATCCTCAGGGGGGGAGACCCAGTACTTC. Its translation: CASRSSGGETQYF. Supplemented by reference TRBV28 and TRBJ2-5, the full variable domain reads DVKVTQSSRYLVKRTGEKVFLECVQDMDHENMFWYRQDPGLGLRLIYFSYDVKMKEKGDIPEGYSVSREKKERFSLILESASTNQTSMYLCASRSSGGETQYFGPGTRLLVL.

The gene calls are TRBV19 and TRBJ2-1, with D possibly being TRBD2 (5 bases). The ends were cut back, 5 bases at V and 0 bases at J, with 14 bases in the middle. Germline V gene lookup returns CDR1 LNHDA and CDR2 SQIVND (reference sequence). There are 16 residues in the CDR3. CDR3 coding DNA: TGTGCCAGTAGTCTCCGAAGCGGTAGCTCCTACAATGAGCAGTTCTTC. Translation: CASSLRSGSSYNEQFF.

Here the CDR3 DNA reads TGTGCCAGCAGTAGGGAACGTAGCGAGCAGTACGTC. Protein product: CASSRERSEQYV. This chain joins TRBV6-5 and TRBJ2-7, with no clear D. Germline V gene data show CDR1 as MNHEY and CDR2 as SVGAGI. The V end lost 5 bases, the J end lost 6 bases, and 11 bases lay between the germline ends. The CDR3 totals 12 residues.

V is TRBV10-3 and J is TRBJ1-6, with 11 bases identical to TRBD1. This CDR3 contains 16 residues. The J segment lost 9 bases and the V segment lost 8 bases, leaving 12 bases of the junction unmatched. Germline V gene sequence: CDR1 ENHRY, CDR2 SYGVKD. CDR3: CAIGTGGSLGGSPLHF. CDR3 bases: TGTGCCATCGGGACAGGGGGTTCCCTTGGGGGTTCACCCCTCCACTTT.

The chain carries TRBV6-1 and TRBJ1-4; 7 bases map to TRBD1. The germline CDR1 and CDR2 sequences are MNHNS and SASEGT. This CDR3 is built from 14 residues. Trimming removed 7 bases from V and 8 bases from J; junction bases left unmatched: 10. CDR3 sequence reads: CASTRQGVQEKLFF. CDR3 bases: TGTGCCAGCACTCGACAGGGCGTCCAAGAAAAACTGTTTTTT.

The gene calls are TRBV28 and TRBJ2-2, with 8 bases fitting TRBD1. V lost 4 bases, J lost 8 bases, and 18 bases stayed unmatched. Per germline, CDR1 MDHEN and CDR2 SYDVKM. The CDR3 runs 18 residues. The chain's CDR3 is CASSSTTGALRARGELFF. In nucleotides, the CDR3 is TGTGCCAGCAGTTCCACGACAGGGGCTTTGCGGGCACGGGGGGAGCTGTTTTTT. Drawing the rest from reference TRBV28 and TRBJ2-2, the complete variable domain is DVKVTQSSRYLVKRTGEKVFLECVQDMDHENMFWYRQDPGLGLRLIYFSYDVKMKEKGDIPEGYSVSREKKERFSLILESASTNQTSMYLCASSSTTGALRARGELFFGEGSRLTVL.

This chain connects TRBV7-3 to TRBJ2-2, with D possibly being TRBD1 (5 bases). Trimming shortened V by 8 bases and J by 2 bases, and 18 bases separated the two germline ends. The CDR3 is 16 residues long. Germline CDR1 is SGHTA and CDR2 is FQGTGA. The CDR3 reads CASGNQGQGNTGELFF. CDR3 coding DNA: TGTGCCAGCGGAAACCAGGGCCAGGGTAACACCGGGGAGCTGTTTTTT.

This chain joins TRBV28 and TRBJ2-1, with 7 bases lining up with TRBD1. J was trimmed by 9 bases and V by 0 bases; bases with no gene match: 5. The germline V gene encodes CDR1 MDHEN and CDR2 SYDVKM. The CDR3 totals 14 residues. The CDR3 DNA reads as TGTGCCAGCAGTTTATGGACCACAGGGGTTGAGCAGTTCTTC. This encodes CASSLWTTGVEQFF. The full variable domain, with the rest looked up from reference TRBV28 and TRBJ2-1, is DVKVTQSSRYLVKRTGEKVFLECVQDMDHENMFWYRQDPGLGLRLIYFSYDVKMKEKGDIPEGYSVSREKKERFSLILESASTNQTSMYLCASSLWTTGVEQFFGPGTRLTVL.

The J gene is TRBJ1-5, the V gene TRBV7-8, with 8 bases lining up with TRBD1. The CDR3 runs 17 residues. The J segment lost 3 bases and the V segment lost 0 bases, leaving 7 bases of the junction unmatched. In germline, CDR1 is SGHVS, CDR2 FQNEAQ. The CDR3 DNA follows: TGTGCCAGCAGCTTAGCGCTGCCAGGGGGCTCCAATCAGCCCCAGCATTTT. Its translation is CASSLALPGGSNQPQHF.

V gene TRBV6-6 combines with J gene TRBJ1-1, with a weak D call TRBD1 (6 bases). CDR1 MNHNY and CDR2 SVGAGI come from the germline V gene (reference sequence). V was trimmed by 9 bases and J by 4 bases, leaving 15 bases between them. The CDR3 contains 13 residues. This CDR3 is CASYRDGSTEAFF. In DNA form, the CDR3 reads TGTGCCAGTTACAGGGATGGTAGCACTGAAGCTTTCTTT.

The chain combines TRBV18 with TRBJ2-2; D is unclear. The V end was cut by 5 bases, the J end by 2 bases, with 15 bases between. The V gene's germline CDR1 is KGHSH and CDR2 LQKENI. There are 16 residues in the CDR3. CDR3 in DNA: TGTGCCAGCTCAGCCACGGTATCCCATAACACCGGGGAGCTGTTTTTT. It specifies CASSATVSHNTGELFF.

The chain joins TRBV13 to TRBJ2-7; no definite D call. In germline, CDR1 is PRHDT, CDR2 FYEKMQ (reference sequence). Trimming removed 4 bases from V and 0 bases from J, with 10 bases in between. CDR3 length: 14 residues. Written as DNA, the CDR3 is TGTGCCAGCAGCTGGTCTAGTAGCTCCTACGAGCAGTACTTC. Residues: CASSWSSSSYEQYF. Variable domain in full (rest from reference TRBV13 and TRBJ2-7): AAGVIQSPRHLIKEKRETATLKCYPIPRHDTVYWYQQGPGQDPQFLISFYEKMQSDKGSIPDRFSAQQFSDYHSELNMSSLELGDSALYFCASSWSSSSYEQYFGPGTRLTVT.

This clone has only a few counts. The chain uses TRBV5-1 and TRBJ2-3; 8 bases agree with TRBD1. J lost 4 bases, V lost 0 bases, and 4 bases had no gene match. The germline V gene encodes CDR1 SGHRS and CDR2 YFSETQ. CDR3 length equals 15 residues. As DNA, the CDR3 is TGCGCCAGCAGCTTGGAGGGCAGGGGGCCAGATACGCAGTATTTT. Its protein product is CASSLEGRGPDTQYF. The full variable domain, completed using reference TRBV5-1 and TRBJ2-3, is KAGVTQTPRYLIKTRGQQVTLSCSPISGHRSVSWYQQTPGQGLQFLFEYFSETQRNKGNFPGRFSGRQFSNSRSEMNVSTLELGDSALYLCASSLEGRGPDTQYFGPGTRLTVL.

There are a few counts of this clone. The CDR3 DNA follows: TGTGCCAGCAGCTTGGTGGCAGGGTGGGGTCAAGAGACCCAGTACTTC. This codes for CASSLVAGWGQETQYF. The V gene is TRBV5-6, the J gene TRBJ2-5, with a possible D match to TRBD1 (5 bases). This CDR3 region has 16 residues. V was shortened by 0 bases and J by 2 bases, with 14 bases between the two germline ends. Germline V gene lookup returns CDR1 SGHDT and CDR2 YYEEEE. The variable domain in full, completed from reference TRBV5-6 and TRBJ2-5, reads DAGVTQSPTHLIKTRGQQVTLRCSPKSGHDTVSWYQQALGQGPQFIFQYYEEEERQRGNFPDRFSGHQFPNYSSELNVNALLLGDSALYLCASSLVAGWGQETQYFGPGTRLLVL.

CDR3 sequence (DNA): TGTGCCAGCAGTTTGGGTTTCGGGGGACCCTATGGCTACACCTTC. The encoded protein is CASSLGFGGPYGYTF. The chain joins TRBV27 to TRBJ1-2; TRBD1 is a possible D gene (5 bases). CDR1 and CDR2 (germline): MNHEY, SMNVEV (reference sequence). The CDR3 is made up of 15 amino acids. Deletions cut 3 bases from V and 4 bases from J, with 15 bases between.

The genes are TRBV10-3 and TRBJ2-2; 10 bases match TRBD1. This CDR3 has 16 amino acids. Losses at the gene ends were 6 bases for V and 4 bases for J; bases not matched to a gene: 8. Germline V gives CDR1 ENHRY, CDR2 SYGVKD. The CDR3 is CAISLWDRGLTGELFF. DNA of the CDR3: TGTGCCATCAGCCTGTGGGACAGGGGCCTCACCGGGGAGCTGTTTTTT.

The chain has TRBV5-1 and TRBJ2-1; a possible D gene is TRBD2 (6 bases). V lost 5 bases and J 2 bases, leaving 17 bases between the germline ends. The germline CDR1 and CDR2 sequences are SGHRS and YFSETQ. This CDR3 comprises 16 residues. CDR3 residues: CASRQTGTGAYNEQFF. The CDR3 DNA reads as TGCGCCAGCAGGCAGACCGGGACTGGAGCCTACAATGAGCAGTTCTTC.

This rearrangement joins TRBV18 to TRBJ2-3; D may be TRBD2 (6 bases). Trimming stripped 6 bases from V and 0 bases from J, with 13 bases between. The CDR3 has 15 amino acids. The germline V gene has CDR1 KGHSH and CDR2 LQKENI. The CDR3 loop is CASSSTSGSTDTQYF. DNA of the CDR3: TGTGCCAGCTCGTCGACCAGCGGGAGCACAGATACGCAGTATTTT.

A note on this clone: Other nucleotide sequences from this sample produce the same CDR3. The chain uses TRBV15 and TRBJ1-2; D is unclear. This CDR3 spans 12 amino acids. V was clipped by 6 bases and J by 14 bases, with 19 bases between them. Germline V CDR1 and CDR2: LNHNV, YYDKDF (reference sequence). The CDR3 bases are TGTGCCACCAGTCCAGACCGGTCAGGCGAAACCTTC. This sequence encodes CATSPDRSGETF.

The count of this clone is one. This chain uses TRBV27 with TRBJ1-2; 8 bases align to TRBD1. V was pared by 8 bases and J by 4 bases, with 9 bases of the junction left unmatched. Germline CDR1 is MNHEY and CDR2 is SMNVEV (reference sequence). The CDR3 spans 14 residues. The CDR3: CASSLSGGAYGYTF. In DNA form, the CDR3 reads TGTGCCAGCTCCCTCTCAGGGGGCGCCTATGGCTACACCTTC.

The CDR3 nucleotides read TGTGCCAGCAGCTCCCAGACAGGGCGGCGCAATCAGCCCCAGCATTTT. Amino acids: CASSSQTGRRNQPQHF. The chain has TRBV5-4 and TRBJ1-5, with 7 bases that match TRBD1. Germline loops: CDR1 SGHNT, CDR2 YYREEE (reference sequence). This CDR3 is 16 amino acids long. With V trimmed by 3 bases and J by 2 bases, 8 bases remained unmatched.

This chain uses TRBV18 with TRBJ2-3; TRBD2 might be the D (5 bases). There are 15 residues in the CDR3. Trimming pared 0 bases from V and 1 base from J, leaving 8 bases between. Germline V CDR1 and CDR2: KGHSH, LQKENI. The CDR3 bases are TGTGCCAGCTCACCACCGGTCGGGGGCACAGATACGCAGTATTTT. Encoded protein: CASSPPVGGTDTQYF.

The chain uses TRBV11-3 and TRBJ2-1; 11 positions agree with TRBD1. This CDR3 is 14 amino acids long. CDR1 is SGHNT and CDR2 is YENEEA in the germline V gene. J was trimmed by 12 bases and V by 1 base; bases with no gene match: 5. The CDR3 loop is CASSLGGTGGRQFF. CDR3 bases: TGTGCCAGCAGCTTAGGGGGGACAGGGGGTAGGCAGTTCTTC.

In regard to this clone: Other DNA variants within this sample encode the same CDR3. This sequence joins TRBV6-4 and TRBJ1-1; no definite D call. The CDR3 spans 13 residues. Trimming removed 8 bases from V and 1 base from J, with 11 bases in between. Per germline, CDR1 MRHNA and CDR2 SNTAGT. The CDR3 region is CASSLEENTEAFF. The DNA of the CDR3 is TGTGCCAGCTCTTTAGAGGAGAACACTGAAGCTTTCTTT.

The chain has TRBV7-9 and TRBJ2-2; 14 nucleotides line up with TRBD2. Per the germline V gene, CDR1 is SEHNR and CDR2 is FQNEAQ (reference sequence). CDR3 length: 18 residues. J lost 7 bases, V lost 8 bases, and 15 bases had no gene match. CDR3 loop: CASRLLETSGGAGGELFF. The CDR3 DNA is TGTGCCAGCCGACTATTGGAGACTAGCGGGGGGGCCGGCGGGGAGCTGTTTTTT.

The V call is TRBV2, the J call TRBJ2-3, with 10 bases aligning to TRBD2. This CDR3 spans 18 amino acids. With 5 bases clipped from V and 1 base from J, the junction kept 12 bases outside the gene matches. The germline V gene encodes CDR1 SNHLY and CDR2 FYNNEI. The CDR3 region is CASSRDTGLAERTDTQYF. CDR3 DNA sequence: TGTGCCAGCAGTAGGGACACTGGACTAGCGGAGCGCACAGATACGCAGTATTTT.

The V and J genes are TRBV5-1 and TRBJ2-7, with TRBD1 identical over 8 bases. CDR1 is SGHRS and CDR2 is YFSETQ in the germline V gene. This CDR3 has 15 residues. V gave up 1 base and J gave up 5 bases; unmatched junction bases: 8. In DNA form, the CDR3 reads TGCGCCAGCAGCTTGTCTTGGACAGGGAGAGACGAGCAGTACTTC. This sequence encodes CASSLSWTGRDEQYF. Based on the CDR3 plus reference TRBV5-1 and TRBJ2-7, the full variable domain is KAGVTQTPRYLIKTRGQQVTLSCSPISGHRSVSWYQQTPGQGLQFLFEYFSETQRNKGNFPGRFSGRQFSNSRSEMNVSTLELGDSALYLCASSLSWTGRDEQYFGPGTRLTVT.

This chain uses TRBV5-4 with TRBJ1-1, with D hard to call. V lost 1 base and J lost 6, with 13 bases in between. The CDR3 extends over 14 amino acids. Germline CDR1 is SGHNT and CDR2 is YYREEE (reference sequence). The CDR3 bases are TGTGCCAGCAGCTTGCGCGGTGGAACTCCTGAAGCTTTCTTT. Translated, it gives CASSLRGGTPEAFF.

The gene calls are TRBV5-5 and TRBJ2-7, with D possibly matching TRBD2 (7 bases). The germline gives CDR1 SGHKS, CDR2 YYEKEE (reference sequence). V lost 4 bases, J lost 4 bases, and 12 bases lay in between. The CDR3 runs 13 residues. Here the CDR3 reads CASSGGAVYEQYF. The CDR3, as DNA: TGTGCCAGCAGCGGGGGGGCAGTGTACGAGCAGTACTTC.

CDR3 nucleotides: TGCGCCAGCAGCTTGGGCCAGGGGGCCTACGAGCAGTACTTC. Its translation: CASSLGQGAYEQYF. The chain carries TRBV5-1 and TRBJ2-7; TRBD1 agrees at 7 bases. The CDR3 runs to 14 residues. V shed 0 bases and J 2 bases; nucleotides not matched to a gene: 2. CDR1 and CDR2 from the germline V gene are SGHRS and YFSETQ.